These T cell receptor beta chains were read from a single sample in a study of OX40 agonist ivuxolimab in advanced cancers. Assay: immunoSEQ multiplex PCR; the TCRdb copy retains only in-frame clones and omits some. The sample records about 57,000 clones, over 80% being singletons. The input for sequencing was CD4+ or CD8+ T cells sorted from blood, taken in a trial of the OX40 agonist ivuxolimab. The origin of the receptors is an adult with an advanced solid tumor such as melanoma, head and neck, liver or kidney cancer. Both conserved end residues are part of each CDR3. The D gene is left open where the match is weak. Not every row has a clone size; where given, it reads once, few, many or a size class.

j_gene | v_gene | abundance | d_gene | CDR3nt | CDR3aa
TRBJ2-1 | TRBV11-2 | - | TRBD1 | TGTGCCAGCAGCTCCTGGTTTGGACAGGGTTATGAGCAGTTCTTC | CASSSWFGQGYEQFF
TRBJ2-2 | TRBV6-4 | few | - | TGTGCCAGCACTCAGCAGGCGGGAAGCGCCGGGGAGCTGTTTTTT | CASTQQAGSAGELFF
TRBJ2-5 | TRBV7-9 | - | TRBD2 | TGTGCCAGCAGCAAAGGGACTAGCGGAACGGGGGGGGAGACCCAGTACTTC | CASSKGTSGTGGETQYF
TRBJ2-2 | TRBV7-9 | - | TRBD2 | TGTGCCAGCAGCTCGGGACTAGCGACCGGGGAGCTGTTTTTT | CASSSGLATGELFF
TRBJ2-1 | TRBV11-3 | - | TRBD2 | TGTGCCAGCAGCCTATCTACCGGGACTAGCTCCTACAATGAGCGGTTCTTC | CASSLSTGTSSYNERFF
TRBJ1-2 | TRBV7-9 | - | - | TGTGCCAGCAGCTTAGTAGGCAGTATTAACTATGGCTACACCTTC | CASSLVGSINYGYTF
TRBJ1-5 | TRBV27 | - | - | TGTGCCAGCAGTTTTGACAGGTCGAGGGGTCCCCAGCATTTT | CASSFDRSRGPQHF
TRBJ1-5 | TRBV28 | - | - | TGTGCCAGCAGAATGCCCTACCCAAGGGCCACTAATCGGCATTTT | CASRMPYPRATNRHF
TRBJ2-7 | TRBV10-2 | once | TRBD2 | TGCGCCAGCAGAGAACTAGCGGGAGGGCCTGGGGAGCAGTACTTC | CASRELAGGPGEQYF
TRBJ2-1 | TRBV6-5 | - | - | TGTGCCAGCAGAGTTACCAAGAACTCCTACAATGAGCAGTTCTTC | CASRVTKNSYNEQFF
TRBJ1-1 | TRBV7-9 | - | - | TGTGCCAGCACCCCCCGTGGAGGGGTGAACACTGAAGCTTTCTTT | CASTPRGGVNTEAFF
TRBJ2-7 | TRBV29-1 | - | - | TGCAGCGTTGAACAGTCCTACGAGCAGTACTTC | CSVEQSYEQYF
TRBJ2-3 | TRBV11-2 | - | - | TGTGCCAGCAGCCAGGACCGCATCGATACGCAGTATTTT | CASSQDRIDTQYF
TRBJ2-1 | TRBV28 | - | - | TGTGCCAGCAGCCCCCGTAGACTCGGCAATGAGCAGTTCTTC | CASSPRRLGNEQFF
TRBJ1-3 | TRBV30 | - | TRBD1 | TGTGCCTGGAGTGTACTTGGGACAGGGGGCGGAAACACCATATATTTT | CAWSVLGTGGGNTIYF
TRBJ2-7 | TRBV10-1 | - | TRBD2 | TGCGCCAGAGATGGGACTAGCGGGAGTTACGAGCAGTACTTC | CARDGTSGSYEQYF
TRBJ2-2 | TRBV19 | - | - | TGTGCCAGTACCAATGGGGGTAGCATTGGCGCCGGGGAGCTGTTTTTT | CASTNGGSIGAGELFF
TRBJ1-5 | TRBV5-4 | - | - | TGTGCCAGCCACAGGGACCCTAATCAGCCCCAGCATTTT | CASHRDPNQPQHF
TRBJ2-5 | TRBV15 | medium-sized | - | TGTGCCACCAGCAGAGGGAGGATGGGGGAGACCCAGTACTTC | CATSRGRMGETQYF
TRBJ1-4 | TRBV2 | - | - | TGTGCCAGCGGCGGATTCGAAAAACTGTTTTTT | CASGGFEKLFF
TRBJ2-1 | TRBV6-1 | - | - | TGTGCCAGCAGTGAAGGTCGGAGGCACCATGAGCAGTTCTTC | CASSEGRRHHEQFF
TRBJ2-1 | TRBV18 | once | - | TGTGCCAGCTCACCCGGGACTCGTACCTACAATGAGCAGTTCTTC | CASSPGTRTYNEQFF
TRBJ1-1 | TRBV5-6 | - | - | TGTGCCAGCAGCTTGGCCCTGCGAGGCACTGAAGCTTTCTTT | CASSLALRGTEAFF
TRBJ2-2 | TRBV19 | - | TRBD2 | TGTGCCAGTAGCTCCGGGACTAGCGGTTACACCGGGGAGCTGTTTTTT | CASSSGTSGYTGELFF
TRBJ2-3 | TRBV7-2 | - | TRBD2 | TGTGCCAGCGCGACTAGCGGGAGGGCCACGGATACGCAGTATTTT | CASATSGRATDTQYF
TRBJ2-1 | TRBV7-8 | - | - | TGTGCCAGCAGCTTAGGACAGAGGAACAATGAGCAGTTCTTC | CASSLGQRNNEQFF
TRBJ2-7 | TRBV6-1 | once | TRBD1 | TGTGCCAGCAACGTGGGAACAGGGGGCTCCTACGAGCAGTACTTC | CASNVGTGGSYEQYF
TRBJ2-3 | TRBV10-3 | once | - | TGTGCCATCCGAGAGGGAGGAAGCACAGATACGCAGTATTTT | CAIREGGSTDTQYF
TRBJ1-6 | TRBV19 | few | - | TGTGCCAGTAGTATAAGGGGTAACAATTCACCCCTCCACTTT | CASSIRGNNSPLHF
TRBJ1-1 | TRBV7-9 | - | - | TGTGCCAGCAGCTTAACAGCTCGGCGAGGGACTGAAGCTTTCTTT | CASSLTARRGTEAFF
TRBJ1-2 | TRBV6-1 | - | - | TGTGCCAGCAGTTCGAAAAGTGGCTACACCTTC | CASSSKSGYTF
TRBJ1-5 | TRBV10-1 | - | - | TGCGCCAGCAGGGGCCAGGGCGGCAATCAGCCCCAGCATTTT | CASRGQGGNQPQHF
TRBJ2-3 | TRBV4-1 | once | - | TGCGCCAGCAGCCAAAGACTAGACCCCGGGGATACGCAGTATTTT | CASSQRLDPGDTQYF
TRBJ2-7 | TRBV10-3 | - | TRBD1 | TGTGCCCTCCGGAAGGGGGCGGACTCTGGCGAGCAGTACTTC | CALRKGADSGEQYF
TRBJ1-4 | TRBV14 | - | - | TGTGCCAGCAGCCACGGAGCAACTAATGAAAAACTGTTTTTT | CASSHGATNEKLFF
TRBJ1-4 | TRBV2 | - | - | TGTGCCAGCATAGGTTTCGGGGGGAGTGAAAAACTGTTTTTT | CASIGFGGSEKLFF
TRBJ1-2 | TRBV28 | - | TRBD1 | TGTGCCAGCAGTTTCGGGGACAGGGCCCACTATGGCTACACCTTC | CASSFGDRAHYGYTF
TRBJ1-1 | TRBV6-5 | once | TRBD1 | TGTGCCAGCAAACCGGGACAGGCGAGGAACACTGAAGCTTTCTTT | CASKPGQARNTEAFF
TRBJ2-1 | TRBV11-3 | - | - | TGTGCCAGCAGCCAGGACCCCTCAATCAATGAGCAGTTCTTC | CASSQDPSINEQFF
TRBJ2-6 | TRBV27 | - | - | TGTGCCAGCACCCCGCGCGGGCTGAGTTTGGGTGGGGCCAACGTCCTGACTTTC | CASTPRGLSLGGANVLTF
TRBJ2-2 | TRBV14 | few | - | TGTGCCAGCAGCCAAGATTCCTGGACCCGGGAGCTGTTTTTT | CASSQDSWTRELFF
TRBJ2-2 | TRBV5-1 | - | TRBD2 | TGCGCCAGCAGCTCACTAGCGGGAGCGTCCAACACCGGGGAGCTGTTTTTT | CASSSLAGASNTGELFF
TRBJ2-7 | TRBV27 | - | TRBD1 | TGTGCCAGCTGGGCTTCGGGACAGGGTCTTGCCGAGCAGTACTTC | CASWASGQGLAEQYF
TRBJ1-1 | TRBV6-5 | once | - | TGTGCCAGCAACCCGGCGCGGGTCCTCACTGAAGCTTTCTTT | CASNPARVLTEAFF
TRBJ2-6 | TRBV7-3 | - | - | TGTGCCAGCAGCTATAGCTCTGGGGCCAACGTCCTGACTTTC | CASSYSSGANVLTF
TRBJ2-7 | TRBV2 | - | TRBD2 | TGTGCCAGCAGTGAAGCGGTTACAAGCGGGAGTGAAGAGCAGTACTTC | CASSEAVTSGSEEQYF
TRBJ2-1 | TRBV19 | - | - | TGTGCCAGTAGTATAGATGGTCGGATCGGCGTAGGGTCCTCCTACAATGAGCAGTTCTTC | CASSIDGRIGVGSSYNEQFF
TRBJ1-1 | TRBV2 | - | - | TGTGCCAGTCCCCGGGTGGGCACTGAAGCTTTCTTT | CASPRVGTEAFF
TRBJ1-2 | TRBV20-1 | - | - | TGCAGTGCTAGCCCCCTCTATGGCTACACCTTC | CSASPLYGYTF
TRBJ1-5 | TRBV2 | - | - | TGTGCCGGTGGCAGGGGAGGGAATCAGCCCCAGCATTTT | CAGGRGGNQPQHF
TRBJ2-7 | TRBV10-3 | - | TRBD1 | TGTGCCATCAGTACCGGGACAGTTACCTACGAGCAGTACTTC | CAISTGTVTYEQYF
TRBJ2-5 | TRBV7-2 | once | TRBD1 | TGTGCCAGCAGCTCTCCCCAGGGAAGGTCTATCTCACAGGGGGGCCAGTACTTC | CASSSPQGRSISQGGQYF
TRBJ2-7 | TRBV11-2 | - | - | TGTGCCAGCAGCTTTGGGCAGATCTACGAGCAGTACTTC | CASSFGQIYEQYF
TRBJ1-1 | TRBV28 | - | - | TGTGCCAGCAGATTCAGGCCGATGAACACTGAAGCTTTCTTT | CASRFRPMNTEAFF
TRBJ1-2 | TRBV6-1 | - | - | TGTGCCAGCAGTGAAGTTGGATATGGTGGCACCTTC | CASSEVGYGGTF
TRBJ1-6 | TRBV4-2 | - | - | TGTGCCAGCAGCCAGGTTGTAAGCTCCTATAATTCACCCCTCCACTTT | CASSQVVSSYNSPLHF
TRBJ1-1 | TRBV19 | - | - | TGTGCCAGTAGTATCCGGGCCGCGGACACTGAAGCTTTCTTT | CASSIRAADTEAFF
TRBJ2-5 | TRBV18 | - | TRBD1 | TGTGCCAGCTCATCGGACAGGGAAAGAGGGGGCCAAGAGACCCAGTACTTC | CASSSDRERGGQETQYF
TRBJ1-4 | TRBV6-1 | - | TRBD1 | TGTGCCAGCACCTCCGAGACAGGGCGTAAAAAACTGTTTTTT | CASTSETGRKKLFF